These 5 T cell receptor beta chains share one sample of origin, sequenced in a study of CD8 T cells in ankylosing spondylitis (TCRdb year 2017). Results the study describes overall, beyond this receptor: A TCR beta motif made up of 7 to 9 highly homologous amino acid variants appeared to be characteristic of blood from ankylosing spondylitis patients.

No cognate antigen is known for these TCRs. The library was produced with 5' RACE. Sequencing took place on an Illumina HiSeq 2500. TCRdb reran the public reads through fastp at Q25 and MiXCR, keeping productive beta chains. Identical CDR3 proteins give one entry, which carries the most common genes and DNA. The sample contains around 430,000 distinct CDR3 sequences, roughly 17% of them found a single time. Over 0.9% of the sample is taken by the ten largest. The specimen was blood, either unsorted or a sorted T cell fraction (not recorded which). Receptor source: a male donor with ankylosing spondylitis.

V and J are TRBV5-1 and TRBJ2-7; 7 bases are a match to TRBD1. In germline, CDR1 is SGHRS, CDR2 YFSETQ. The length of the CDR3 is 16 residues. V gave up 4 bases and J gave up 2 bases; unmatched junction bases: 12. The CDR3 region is CASSGDTGTVPYEQYF. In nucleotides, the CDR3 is TGCGCCAGCAGCGGGGATACCGGGACAGTTCCCTACGAGCAGTACTTC.

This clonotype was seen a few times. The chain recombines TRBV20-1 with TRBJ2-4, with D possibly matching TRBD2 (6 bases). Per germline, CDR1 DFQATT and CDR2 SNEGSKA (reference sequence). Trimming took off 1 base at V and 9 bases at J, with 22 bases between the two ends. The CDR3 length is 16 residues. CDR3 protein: CSARGGVAGRKGIQYF. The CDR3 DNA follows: TGCAGTGCTAGAGGGGGTGTCGCGGGACGGAAGGGCATTCAGTACTTC.

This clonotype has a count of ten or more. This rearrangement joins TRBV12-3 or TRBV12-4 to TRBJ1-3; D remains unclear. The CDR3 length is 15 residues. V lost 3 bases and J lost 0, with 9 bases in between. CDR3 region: CASSFGRYSGNTIYF. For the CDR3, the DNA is TGTGCCAGCAGTTTCGGCAGATACTCTGGAAACACCATATATTTT.

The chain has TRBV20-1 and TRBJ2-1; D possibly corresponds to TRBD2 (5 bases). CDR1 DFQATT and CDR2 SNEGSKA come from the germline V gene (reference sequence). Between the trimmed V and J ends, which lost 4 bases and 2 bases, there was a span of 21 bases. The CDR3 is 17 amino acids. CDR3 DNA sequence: TGCAGTGCTAAGGACTTGACCCCGACCCCTACCTACAATGAGCAGTTCTTC. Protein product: CSAKDLTPTPTYNEQFF.

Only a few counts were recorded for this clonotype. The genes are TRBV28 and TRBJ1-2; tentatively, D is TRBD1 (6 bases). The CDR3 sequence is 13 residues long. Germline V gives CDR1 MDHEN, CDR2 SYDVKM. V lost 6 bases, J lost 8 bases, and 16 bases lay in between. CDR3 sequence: CASSPGGVLGYTF. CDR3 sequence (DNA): TGTGCCAGCAGCCCGGGGGGCGTACTAGGCTACACCTTC.